These 27 T cell receptor beta chains share one sample of origin, sequenced in a study of blood T cell repertoires in COVID-19. Here immunoSEQ multiplex PCR was the method, and the copy in TCRdb shows in-frame clones only, minus some. Among tens of thousands of clones listed, roughly three quarters were seen once. Sequenced material: peripheral blood. These receptors all stem from a woman older than 75 with acute or convalescent COVID-19.

This clone was seen a handful of times. DNA of the CDR3: TGTGCCAGCAGCCCTTGGACAGGGAACAATGAGCAGTTCTTC. Translating gives CASSPWTGNNEQFF. The chain uses TRBV3-1 (or the pseudogene TRBV3-2) and TRBJ2-1; 8 bases are shared with TRBD1. V was pared by 4 bases and J by 5 bases, with 4 bases of the junction left unmatched. Germline CDR1 LGHDT, CDR2 YNNKEL (reference sequence). This CDR3 comprises 14 residues.

The J gene is TRBJ2-2, the V gene TRBV5-1; 12 bases agree with TRBD2. The CDR3 has 24 residues. J lost 3 bases, V lost 3 bases, and 27 bases had no gene match. Per germline, CDR1 SGHRS and CDR2 YFSETQ. The DNA of the CDR3 is TGCGCCAGCAGCTCCCAGCGGATGGGGGGCGGAACGACTAGCGGGAGAGGAGACACCGGGGAGCTGTTTTTT. Residues: CASSSQRMGGGTTSGRGDTGELFF.

This clone was recorded once. The V gene is TRBV7-6, the J gene TRBJ1-1; 10 bases fit TRBD1. CDR1 is SGHVS, CDR2 FNYEAQ, per germline. The length of the CDR3 is 16 residues. V lost 1 base and J lost 0; bases outside the gene matches: 2. The CDR3 is CASSLGQGALNTEAFF. In DNA, the CDR3 is TGTGCCAGCAGCTTAGGACAGGGGGCTCTGAACACTGAAGCTTTCTTT.

The rearrangement links TRBV5-1 to TRBJ2-1, with a possible D match to TRBD2 (6 bases). The CDR3 runs 16 residues. The V gene lost 0 bases and the J gene lost 9 bases, with 19 bases spanning the gap. The germline gives CDR1 SGHRS, CDR2 YFSETQ. CDR3 residues: CASSLDGPSVNGEQFF. The CDR3 DNA is TGCGCCAGCAGCTTGGATGGGCCTAGCGTAAACGGTGAGCAGTTCTTC.

This clone was observed a handful of times. The junction shows a germline mismatch at one end, possibly a read error. V is TRBV7-7 and J is TRBJ2-1, with 9 bases aligning to TRBD2. From germline, CDR1 is SSHAT and CDR2 FNYEAQ (reference sequence). There are 15 residues in the CDR3. The CDR3 DNA is TGTGCTAGCAGACTAGCGGTGAGGGGCTACAATGAGCAGTTCTTC. As protein: CASRLAVRGYNEQFF.

This chain uses TRBV9 with TRBJ2-1; TRBD1 matches at 9 bases. The CDR3 sequence is 15 residues long. Germline V CDR1 and CDR2: SGDLS, YYNGEE. With V trimmed by 3 bases and J by 7 bases, 8 bases remained unmatched. CDR3 loop: CASSADRGLGNEQFF. Written as DNA, the CDR3 is TGTGCCAGCAGCGCCGACAGGGGGTTGGGGAATGAGCAGTTCTTC.

J is TRBJ1-5 and V is TRBV4-2; no definite D call. The CDR3 contains 14 residues. From germline, CDR1 is LGHNA and CDR2 YNFKEQ. Between the trimmed V and J ends, which lost 0 bases and 6 bases, there was a span of 9 bases. CDR3 nucleotides: TGTGCCAGCAGCCAAGATGTTATTTCTCAGCCCCAGCATTTT. It specifies CASSQDVISQPQHF.

The CDR3 DNA reads TGTGCCAGCAGCGTAAAGGGGGAAGGTTCACCCCTCCACTTT. Translation gives CASSVKGEGSPLHF. This rearrangement joins TRBV9 to TRBJ1-6; possible D gene TRBD1, 6 bases. The CDR3 extends over 14 amino acids. Germline V gives CDR1 SGDLS, CDR2 YYNGEE. The V gene lost 1 base and the J gene lost 9 bases, with 11 bases spanning the gap.

The chain couples TRBV18 to TRBJ1-2; D gene ambiguous. The germline gives CDR1 KGHSH, CDR2 LQKENI. The CDR3 is made up of 17 amino acids. With 2 bases removed from V and 6 bases from J, the gap between germline ends came to 22 bases. CDR3 bases: TGTGCCAGCTCACCAGTGAACAACCTCTCGGGTCGGGATGGCTACACCTTC. Its translation: CASSPVNNLSGRDGYTF.

V is TRBV5-4 and J is TRBJ2-5; 7 bases line up with TRBD1. CDR1 and CDR2 (germline): SGHNT, YYREEE (reference sequence). The CDR3 totals 19 residues. After removal of 4 bases from V and 9 bases from J, the junction contained 27 bases not matched to a gene. CDR3 sequence reads: CASSVQIPRPGQQIVAQYF. The DNA for the CDR3 is TGTGCCAGCAGCGTGCAGATTCCCCGCCCGGGACAGCAAATCGTGGCCCAGTACTTC. The full variable domain, its missing parts supplied by reference TRBV5-4 and TRBJ2-5, is ETGVTQSPTHLIKTRGQQVTLRCSSQSGHNTVSWYQQALGQGPQFIFQYYREEENGRGNFPPRFSGLQFPNYSSELNVNALELDDSALYLCASSVQIPRPGQQIVAQYFGPGTRLLVL.

V usage is TRBV27 and J usage is TRBJ1-5; possibly TRBD1 for D (5 bases). The V gene lost 0 bases and the J gene lost 2 bases, with 8 bases spanning the gap. Germline CDR1 is MNHEY and CDR2 is SMNVEV (reference sequence). The CDR3 covers 15 residues. DNA of the CDR3: TGTGCCAGCAGTTTATCAGTCAGGGGCAATCAGCCCCAGCATTTT. Translated, it gives CASSLSVRGNQPQHF.

This sequence joins TRBV21-1 and TRBJ1-2. TRBV21-1 is assigned pseudogene status. The CDR3 sequence is 14 residues long. The CDR3 here is CASSNVREPYGYTF. The CDR3 region has the DNA TGTGCCAGCAGCAATGTCCGGGAGCCCTATGGCTACACCTTC.

The V and J genes are TRBV9 and TRBJ2-1; 8 bases align to TRBD2. This CDR3 region has 15 residues. Germline trimming cut 4 bases from V and 4 bases from J; bases unmatched to any gene: 7. The V gene's germline CDR1 is SGDLS and CDR2 YYNGEE. In nucleotides, the CDR3 is TGTGCCAGCAGCATTGATAGCGGGGCTTACAATGAGCAGTTCTTC. Amino acids: CASSIDSGAYNEQFF.

The gene calls are TRBV27 and TRBJ1-6; D is unclear. The CDR3 is 12 residues long. With 6 bases removed from V and 12 bases from J, the gap between germline ends came to 12 bases. Germline V CDR1 and CDR2: MNHEY, SMNVEV (reference sequence). The CDR3, as DNA: TGTGCCAGCAGGGAAGGGAGTCGACCCCTCCACTTT. It encodes CASREGSRPLHF.

This clone was recorded once. J is TRBJ1-1 and V is TRBV7-2; TRBD1 is a possible D gene (5 bases). V was pared by 5 bases and J by 0 bases, with 7 bases between. Germline assignment: CDR1 SGHTA and CDR2 FQGNSA. The CDR3 is 13 amino acids. The CDR3 loop is CASSAQVNTEAFF. The CDR3 bases are TGTGCCAGCAGCGCACAGGTGAACACTGAAGCTTTCTTT.

V usage is TRBV19 and J usage is TRBJ1-2, with D tentatively TRBD1 (6 bases). CDR1 LNHDA and CDR2 SQIVND come from the germline V gene (reference sequence). V was cut by 11 bases and J by 11 bases, with 12 bases left in between. The length of the CDR3 is 9 residues. CDR3 sequence: CAGEGDYTF. CDR3 bases: TGTGCCGGGGAGGGGGATTACACCTTC. Drawing the rest from reference TRBV19 and TRBJ1-2, the complete variable domain is DGGITQSPKYLFRKEGQNVTLSCEQNLNHDAMYWYRQDPGQGLRLIYYSQIVNDFQKGDIAEGYSVSREKKESFPLTVTSAQKNPTAFYLCAGEGDYTFGSGTRLTVV.

V usage is TRBV24-1 and J usage is TRBJ2-1, with 7 positions matching TRBD1. This CDR3 region has 15 residues. V shed 4 bases and J 4 bases; nucleotides not matched to a gene: 6. CDR1 and CDR2 from the germline V gene are KGHDR and SFDVKD. In nucleotides, the CDR3 is TGTGCCACCAGTGAATCCGGGACAGTATACAATGAGCAGTTCTTC. It codes for CATSESGTVYNEQFF.

J is TRBJ1-2 and V is TRBV12-3 or TRBV12-4; TRBD1 is a possible D gene (5 bases). V shed 6 bases and J shed 8 bases, with 16 bases lying between them. The CDR3 is made up of 13 amino acids. The CDR3 DNA is TGTGCCAGCAGCCTGACAGACCTTAGGGGCTACACCTTC. It translates to CASSLTDLRGYTF.

The chain carries TRBV29-1 and TRBJ1-1; no clear D gene. The CDR3 extends over 13 amino acids. Germline values: CDR1 SQVTM, CDR2 ANQGSEA. The DNA for the CDR3 is TGCATCACCAAGGAGCATCGGAACACTGAAGCTTTCTTT. Encoded protein: CITKEHRNTEAFF. The complete variable domain, with remaining parts taken from reference TRBV29-1 and TRBJ1-1, reads SAVISQKPSRDICQRGTSLTIQCQVDSQVTMMFWYRQQPGQSLTLIATANQGSEATYESGFVIDKFPISRPNLTFSTLTVSNMSPEDSSIYLCITKEHRNTEAFFGQGTRLTVV.

The CDR3 here is CASSLGGEGNIQYF. DNA of the CDR3: TGTGCCAGCAGTTTAGGAGGGGAAGGGAACATTCAGTACTTC. This chain uses TRBV28 with TRBJ2-4, with TRBD2 as a possible D gene (6 bases). V was clipped by 2 bases and J by 7 bases, with 12 bases between them. Germline values: CDR1 MDHEN, CDR2 SYDVKM. The CDR3 is 14 residues long.

To note about this clone: An end of the junction does not agree with germline; a read error may underlie this. The J gene is TRBJ1-1, the V gene TRBV7-8, with 11 positions matching TRBD1. Germline V gene lookup returns CDR1 SGHVS and CDR2 FQNEAQ. The CDR3 extends over 17 amino acids. Written as DNA, the CDR3 is TGTGCCAGCAGCCTAGCTAATCCCGGGACAGGGGGAACTGAAGCTTTCTTT. As protein: CASSLANPGTGGTEAFF.

V is TRBV5-4 and J is TRBJ1-2; TRBD1 matches at 7 bases. Germline CDR1 is SGHNT and CDR2 is YYREEE (reference sequence). The CDR3 sequence is 15 residues long. Losses at the gene ends were 6 bases for V and 6 bases for J; bases not matched to a gene: 14. CDR3 nucleotide sequence: TGTGCCAGCATCAATCGACAGGGTAGCTCCCATGGCTACACCTTC. Amino acids: CASINRQGSSHGYTF.

This chain joins TRBV7-2 and TRBJ1-2, with D possibly TRBD1 on 6 matching bases. This CDR3 contains 15 residues. V was trimmed by 5 bases and J by 7 bases, leaving 20 bases between them. CDR1 and CDR2 (germline): SGHTA, FQGNSA. DNA for the CDR3: TGTGCCAGCAGCCAAGACCCCCAGGGGAGGGTTGGCTACACCTTC. This codes for CASSQDPQGRVGYTF.

In DNA, the CDR3 is TGTGCCAGCAGCTCCGGGACAGGGGGAACTGAAGCTTTCTTT. Its translation: CASSSGTGGTEAFF. The rearrangement uses TRBV7-9 and TRBJ1-1, with TRBD1 matching 11 bases. The V gene's germline CDR1 is SEHNR and CDR2 FQNEAQ (reference sequence). The CDR3 is made up of 14 amino acids. V trimming: 4 bases; J trimming: 5 bases; junction bases outside the gene matches: 3.

This rearrangement joins TRBV21-1 to TRBJ2-3; the table gives TRBD1 as D, unverified against the DNA. TRBV21-1 is tagged as a pseudogene. The CDR3 runs 17 residues. As DNA, the CDR3 is TGTGCCAGCAGCAAGGAACAGGGGGCTATTCTGACAGATACGCAGTATTTT. This encodes CASSKEQGAILTDTQYF.

The chain couples TRBV5-1 to TRBJ2-5; D gene uncertain. CDR3 length: 12 residues. Trimming shortened V by 0 bases and J by 5 bases, and 5 bases separated the two germline ends. Germline CDR1 reads SGHRS; CDR2 reads YFSETQ. The CDR3 nucleotides read TGCGCCAGCAGCTTGGCCAGGGAGACCCAGTACTTC. Protein: CASSLARETQYF.

J is TRBJ2-1 and V is TRBV24-1; 12 bases map to TRBD2. With 3 bases clipped from V and 6 bases from J, the junction kept 5 bases outside the gene matches. Germline V CDR1 and CDR2: KGHDR, SFDVKD. The length of the CDR3 is 16 residues. Written as DNA, the CDR3 is TGTGCCACCAGTGATCCGACTAGCGGGAGATTCAATGAGCAGTTCTTC. Residues: CATSDPTSGRFNEQFF.